The 20 T cell receptor beta chains below all came from one sample that was sequenced in a study of human T cells and chemical hapten exposure. One entry per CDR3 protein results from TCRdb running MiXCR on the RACE reads. The sample consists of nearly 350,000 distinct CDR3 sequences, approximately 6.9% of them appearing once. Time point indicated: patch test 1, 2 weeks after DPC sensitization. As for treatment: therapeutic diphenylcyclopropenone sensitization with weekly scalp DPC. Sequenced here: whole blood, sampled in connection with sensitization to the hapten diphenylcyclopropenone (DPC). The receptors shown here come from a woman aged 18 to 35 with alopecia areata. Some clones in this sample may be carry-over from other donors' samples.

V gene TRBV12-3 or TRBV12-4 combines with J gene TRBJ2-7, with D possibly matching TRBD2 (6 bases). The CDR3 contains 15 residues. The germline V and J ends were trimmed by 1 base and 2 bases, with 12 bases remaining between them. CDR3 residues: CASSLGDGGAYEQYF. CDR3 nucleotide sequence: TGTGCCAGCAGTTTAGGGGATGGAGGGGCCTACGAGCAGTACTTC.

This clonotype was counted only a few times. The rearrangement links TRBV7-9 to TRBJ2-3, with 9 positions matching TRBD2. The germline gives CDR1 SEHNR, CDR2 FQNEAQ (reference sequence). This CDR3 comprises 17 residues. The junction had 11 bases not matched to a gene; V was cut back by 5 bases and J by 2 bases. CDR3 nucleotide sequence: TGTGCCAGCAGCCCTCTCCTCGAGCGGGGGGCCACAGATACGCAGTATTTT. Its protein is CASSPLLERGATDTQYF.

This clonotype was recorded many times. The gene calls are TRBV29-1 and TRBJ1-1; D unclear. The CDR3 extends over 11 amino acids. V was cut by 4 bases and J by 6 bases, with 9 bases left in between. CDR1 is SQVTM and CDR2 is ANQGSEA in the germline V gene. The CDR3 reads CSVGRTSEAFF. CDR3 in DNA: TGCAGCGTTGGACGGACCTCTGAAGCTTTCTTT. The whole variable domain, remainder taken from reference TRBV29-1 and TRBJ1-1, is SAVISQKPSRDICQRGTSLTIQCQVDSQVTMMFWYRQQPGQSLTLIATANQGSEATYESGFVIDKFPISRPNLTFSTLTVSNMSPEDSSIYLCSVGRTSEAFFGQGTRLTVV.

This clonotype was detected only a few times. The chain recombines TRBV9 with TRBJ2-7; TRBD1 matches at 9 bases. The CDR3 totals 14 residues. V lost 2 bases and J lost 3; bases outside the gene matches: 3. The germline V gene has CDR1 SGDLS and CDR2 YYNGEE. CDR3 coding DNA: TGTGCCAGCAGCGTTAGGACAGGGGACTACGAGCAGTACTTC. Translation: CASSVRTGDYEQYF.

The sample holds a few counts of this clonotype. The chain joins TRBV10-3 to TRBJ2-4; 7 bases match TRBD1. V shed 6 bases and J 7 bases; nucleotides not matched to a gene: 6. Per germline, CDR1 ENHRY and CDR2 SYGVKD. CDR3 length equals 13 residues. The CDR3 DNA follows: TGTGCCATCAGCAGGACAGGCTATAACATTCAGTACTTC. Its translation: CAISRTGYNIQYF.

This clonotype occurred a few times. The CDR3, as DNA: TGTGCCAGCAGTGACCAGGATTACCAGCCCCAGCATTTT. Its translation is CASSDQDYQPQHF. The J gene is TRBJ1-5, the V gene TRBV12-3 or TRBV12-4; D not certain. V dropped 5 bases and J dropped 7 bases, with 12 bases sitting between them. The CDR3 length is 13 residues.

Only a few counts were recorded for this clonotype. In DNA, the CDR3 is TGTGCCAGCAGCTTGGATTCAGGGGCCGACGAGCAGTACTTC. Protein sequence: CASSLDSGADEQYF. This chain links TRBV5-6 with TRBJ2-7, with a possible D match to TRBD1 (6 bases). The germline V gene has CDR1 SGHDT and CDR2 YYEEEE. V was shortened by 0 bases and J by 5 bases, with 12 bases between the two germline ends. CDR3 length: 14 amino acids.

V is TRBV9 and J is TRBJ2-7, with D tentatively TRBD1 or TRBD2 (5 bases each). This CDR3 region has 14 residues. Trimming took off 0 bases at V and 5 bases at J, with 12 bases between the two ends. Germline loops: CDR1 SGDLS, CDR2 YYNGEE. CDR3 amino acids: CASSVEARGDEQYF. The CDR3 DNA follows: TGTGCCAGCAGCGTAGAAGCTAGGGGAGACGAGCAGTACTTC.

The J gene is TRBJ2-7, the V gene TRBV6-2 or TRBV6-3; D perhaps matches TRBD1 (5 bases). The CDR3 is 14 residues long. Germline V gene data show CDR1 as MNHEY and CDR2 as SVGEGT. Trimming took 8 bases from V and 2 from J, leaving 16 bases between them. The CDR3 region has the DNA TGTGCCAGCCAAACCTGGGGCCTGACCTACGAGCAGTACTTC. This sequence encodes CASQTWGLTYEQYF.

This clonotype has ten or more counts. The chain couples TRBV29-1 to TRBJ1-1; no reliable D call. The V end was cut by 5 bases, the J end by 0 bases, with 13 bases between. There are 14 residues in the CDR3. Looked up from germline, CDR1 is SQVTM and CDR2 is ANQGSEA. CDR3 in amino acids: CSVYYPVLNTEAFF. In DNA, the CDR3 is TGCAGCGTTTACTATCCCGTCCTGAACACTGAAGCTTTCTTT.

This clonotype was picked up many times. The chain employs TRBV29-1 and TRBJ2-3; D not resolved. Germline V gene data show CDR1 as SQVTM and CDR2 as ANQGSEA. CDR3 length: 10 amino acids. Trimming left V 5 bases short and J 4 bases short, with 4 bases between. CDR3 DNA sequence: TGCAGCGTTTGGTCAGATACGCAGTATTTT. It codes for CSVWSDTQYF.

The rearrangement uses TRBV20-1 and TRBJ2-1; D may be TRBD1 (5 bases). With 2 bases removed from V and 0 bases from J, the gap between germline ends came to 11 bases. The CDR3 sequence is 15 residues long. Germline-derived CDR1 and CDR2 are DFQATT and SNEGSKA (reference sequence). CDR3: CSARLDRSSYNEQFF. CDR3 DNA sequence: TGCAGTGCTAGACTCGACAGAAGCTCCTACAATGAGCAGTTCTTC.

The sample holds a few counts of this clonotype. The DNA for the CDR3 is TGCAGTGCTATTCGCGGGGGGGGTGAGACCCAGTACTTC. Protein sequence: CSAIRGGGETQYF. The rearrangement uses TRBV20-1 and TRBJ2-5; 9 bases map to TRBD2. V lost 4 bases, J lost 5 bases, and 5 bases stayed unmatched. Germline values: CDR1 DFQATT, CDR2 SNEGSKA (reference sequence). CDR3 length: 13 residues.

This clonotype was seen only a few times. The CDR3 sequence is CASRVTGSISGEQYF. The DNA of the CDR3 is TGTGCCAGCAGGGTGACAGGGTCAATTTCGGGCGAGCAGTACTTC. The chain carries TRBV12-3 or TRBV12-4 and TRBJ2-7; 7 nucleotides align to TRBD1. The CDR3 contains 15 residues. After removal of 6 bases from V and 6 bases from J, the junction contained 14 bases not matched to a gene.

This clonotype turned up a few times. This chain links TRBV20-1 with TRBJ2-3; D might be TRBD2 (6 bases). CDR3 length: 15 residues. Per germline, CDR1 DFQATT and CDR2 SNEGSKA (reference sequence). Trimming took off 0 bases at V and 9 bases at J, with 19 bases between the two ends. The chain's CDR3 is CSARDPRGDDNTQYF. The CDR3 DNA sequence: TGCAGTGCTAGAGATCCGCGGGGAGATGACAACACGCAGTATTTT.

The CDR3 reads CASSYSMREGETQYF. The CDR3 region has the DNA TGTGCCAGCAGTTACTCGATGCGGGAAGGAGAGACCCAGTACTTC. This chain connects TRBV6-5 to TRBJ2-5, with D maybe TRBD2 (6 bases). CDR1 and CDR2 (germline): MNHEY, SVGAGI. This CDR3 spans 15 amino acids. V lost 0 bases and J lost 4, with 12 bases in between.

This clonotype was seen many times. The chain carries TRBV4-1 and TRBJ2-3; possibly TRBD1 for D (5 bases). V lost 1 base, J lost 2 bases, and 22 bases lay in between. CDR1 is MGHRA, CDR2 YSYEKL, per germline. The CDR3 is 19 amino acids. CDR3 amino acids: CASSQGRMPGISITDTQYF. CDR3 sequence (DNA): TGCGCCAGCAGCCAAGGACGAATGCCAGGGATTTCCATCACAGATACGCAGTATTTT.

The chain employs TRBV3-1 and TRBJ2-3; TRBD2 agrees at 7 bases. Trimming cost V 4 bases and J 5 bases; bases outside gene matches: 9. Germline V gene data show CDR1 as LGHDT and CDR2 as YNNKEL (reference sequence). CDR3 length: 15 residues. The DNA for the CDR3 is TGTGCCAGCAGCCGAAGCGGGGCCCAAGGAGATACGCAGTATTTT. Its translation is CASSRSGAQGDTQYF.

This clonotype was observed a handful of times. V and J are TRBV18 and TRBJ1-5; possible D gene TRBD1, 5 bases. Germline CDR1 KGHSH, CDR2 LQKENI. CDR3 size: 15 residues. The ends were cut back, 3 bases at V and 1 base at J, with 10 bases in the middle. The CDR3 DNA sequence: TGTGCCAGCTCACCCCGGGACGGCAGCAATCAGCCCCAGCATTTT. Translating it yields CASSPRDGSNQPQHF.

This clonotype was picked up many times. The V call is TRBV5-1, the J call TRBJ2-1; 8 bases match TRBD1. Unmatched junction bases numbered 9, after V lost 4 bases and J lost 6 bases. The CDR3 has 15 amino acids. The V gene's germline CDR1 is SGHRS and CDR2 YFSETQ. CDR3 sequence: CASSLLQGAVNEQFF. In DNA form, the CDR3 reads TGCGCCAGCAGCCTGCTGCAGGGGGCCGTCAATGAGCAGTTCTTC.